One and the same sample provided the 24 T cell receptor beta chains below, sequenced in a study of blood T cell repertoires in COVID-19. Repertoires were generated with immunoSEQ multiplex PCR, while TCRdb's copy carries only in-frame clones and drops some. The sample shows tens of thousands of clones, 86% of them seen only once. Material for sequencing was peripheral blood. The receptors come from a woman in her sixties or seventies with acute or convalescent COVID-19.

The V and J genes are TRBV18 and TRBJ1-2; TRBD1 matches at 9 bases. After removal of 4 bases from V and 8 bases from J, the junction contained 2 bases not matched to a gene. Germline V lookup: CDR1 KGHSH, CDR2 LQKENI. The CDR3 runs to 12 residues. CDR3 coding DNA: TGTGCCAGCTCACGGACAGGGGAGGGCTACACCTTC. Protein sequence: CASSRTGEGYTF.

CDR3 residues: CASSLVGRGSDQPQHF. CDR3 nucleotides: TGTGCCAGCAGCTTAGTCGGCAGGGGGTCTGATCAGCCCCAGCATTTT. This chain connects TRBV7-9 to TRBJ1-5; 7 bases match TRBD1. V was clipped by 1 base and J by 5 bases; unmatched bases: 8. The CDR3 contains 16 residues. Per the germline V gene, CDR1 is SEHNR and CDR2 is FQNEAQ (reference sequence).

This chain links TRBV5-6 with TRBJ2-1; 10 bases align to TRBD2. Germline-derived CDR1 and CDR2 are SGHDT and YYEEEE. V dropped 0 bases and J dropped 7; count of bases not matched to a gene: 4. CDR3 length: 15 amino acids. In nucleotides, the CDR3 is TGTGCCAGCAGCTTGGGCTCTAGCGGGAGTAATGAGCAGTTCTTC. Encoded protein: CASSLGSSGSNEQFF.

V usage is TRBV7-2 and J usage is TRBJ1-1, with a tentative D call TRBD1 (5 bases). This CDR3 comprises 14 residues. Trimming took off 3 bases at V and 6 bases at J, with 14 bases between the two ends. CDR1 and CDR2 from the germline V gene are SGHTA and FQGNSA. The CDR3 spells CASSFFGGMAEAFF. The CDR3 DNA reads TGTGCCAGCAGCTTCTTTGGGGGGATGGCTGAAGCTTTCTTT.

This chain joins TRBV10-3 and TRBJ2-3; TRBD2 matches at 10 bases. Trimming at V came to 8 bases and at J to 6 bases, leaving 8 bases not matched to a gene. Germline assignment: CDR1 ENHRY and CDR2 SYGVKD. CDR3 length: 14 amino acids. CDR3 sequence (DNA): TGTGCCATCGGGGAGCGGGAGGGCCCTGATACGCAGTATTTT. It encodes CAIGEREGPDTQYF.

V and J are TRBV3-1 (or the pseudogene TRBV3-2) and TRBJ1-1; the match to TRBD1 covers 9 bases. This CDR3 region has 17 residues. V shed 3 bases, J shed 11 bases, and the junction held 19 bases outside the gene matches. CDR1 is LGHDT, CDR2 YNNKEL, per germline (reference sequence). The CDR3 coding sequence is TGTGCCAGCAGCCAGAGAGGACAGGGGACGCTCCTCAGGGCCGCTTTCTTT. It codes for CASSQRGQGTLLRAAFF.

The rearrangement uses TRBV6-5 and TRBJ1-2; D is unresolved. Between the trimmed V and J ends, which lost 0 bases and 4 bases, there was a span of 9 bases. The CDR3 is made up of 14 amino acids. CDR1 is MNHEY, CDR2 SVGAGI, per germline. This CDR3 is CASSYSRASYGYTF. Written as DNA, the CDR3 is TGTGCCAGCAGTTACTCGAGGGCGAGCTATGGCTACACCTTC.

The chain recombines TRBV7-9 with TRBJ1-3; the D is unclear. Per the germline V gene, CDR1 is SEHNR and CDR2 is FQNEAQ (reference sequence). The CDR3 runs 14 residues. The V gene lost 1 base and the J gene lost 4 bases, with 8 bases spanning the gap. The CDR3, as DNA: TGTGCCAGCAGCTTAGGGGTAGCCGGAAACACCATATATTTT. Its protein product is CASSLGVAGNTIYF.

The sample holds one count of this clone. The chain uses TRBV5-1 and TRBJ2-7; 10 bases are a match to TRBD2. J gave up 1 base and V 1 base, and 2 bases lay outside the gene matches. CDR1 and CDR2 from the germline V gene are SGHRS and YFSETQ. The CDR3 contains 15 residues. CDR3 residues: CASSLLAGGSYEQYF. DNA for the CDR3: TGCGCCAGCAGCTTGTTAGCGGGAGGATCCTACGAGCAGTACTTC.

This rearrangement joins TRBV24-1 to TRBJ1-2; D is possibly TRBD1 (5 bases). V lost 3 bases to trimming and J lost 5 bases, with 6 bases between them. The germline V gene encodes CDR1 KGHDR and CDR2 SFDVKD. The CDR3 totals 12 residues. CDR3 DNA sequence: TGTGCCACCAGTGATGCAGGGTATGGCTACACCTTC. It encodes CATSDAGYGYTF.

This chain links TRBV11-2 with TRBJ1-1, with 11 bases identical to TRBD1. The CDR3 spans 15 residues. V was pared by 5 bases and J by 6 bases, with 8 bases of the junction left unmatched. Per germline, CDR1 SGHAT and CDR2 FQNNGV. As DNA, the CDR3 is TGTGCCAGCAGCATAGGACAGGGGGCCTTCGCTGAAGCTTTCTTT. Its translation: CASSIGQGAFAEAFF.

The rearrangement joins TRBV6-5 to TRBJ2-7; unclear D gene. V lost 8 bases and J 2 bases, leaving 16 bases between the germline ends. The CDR3 is made up of 14 amino acids. CDR1 and CDR2 (germline): MNHEY, SVGAGI. The CDR3 is CASRRTTLAYEQYF. The CDR3 DNA reads TGTGCCAGCCGGAGAACTACCTTGGCCTACGAGCAGTACTTC.

The genes are TRBV5-4 and TRBJ2-5, with a weak D call TRBD2 (5 bases). Germline-derived CDR1 and CDR2 are SGHNT and YYREEE (reference sequence). The V end lost 3 bases, the J end lost 1 base, and 7 bases lay between the germline ends. The CDR3 loop spans 13 amino acids. CDR3: CASSSSSQETQYF. CDR3 bases: TGTGCCAGCAGCTCTAGCAGCCAAGAGACCCAGTACTTC.

This chain joins TRBV27 and TRBJ1-6; TRBD1 agrees at 9 bases. Trimming removed 5 bases from V and 10 bases from J; junction bases left unmatched: 9. CDR1 MNHEY and CDR2 SMNVEV come from the germline V gene (reference sequence). This CDR3 is 15 amino acids long. In nucleotides, the CDR3 is TGTGCCAGCAGTGTCTACAGGGGGCCAGAGTCACCCCTCCACTTT. It yields the protein CASSVYRGPESPLHF.

This clone has only a few counts. This chain connects TRBV3-1 (or the pseudogene TRBV3-2) to TRBJ2-2; 9 nucleotides align to TRBD1. With 4 bases clipped from V and 6 bases from J, the junction kept 6 bases outside the gene matches. CDR3 size: 15 residues. The germline gives CDR1 LGHDT, CDR2 YNNKEL (reference sequence). CDR3 residues: CASSRQGGASGELFF. CDR3 nucleotide sequence: TGTGCCAGCAGCCGACAGGGGGGGGCCTCCGGGGAGCTGTTTTTT.

The rearrangement joins TRBV10-3 to TRBJ2-1, with 9 positions matching TRBD2. CDR3 length: 19 amino acids. Trimming took 1 base from V and 0 from J; bases not matched to a gene: 10. Germline V gene lookup returns CDR1 ENHRY and CDR2 SYGVKD. The CDR3 DNA reads as TGTGCCATCAGTGAGTATGGTAGCGGGAGAAGAGGCTCCTACAATGAGCAGTTCTTC. The encoded protein is CAISEYGSGRRGSYNEQFF.

This clone was seen just once. V and J are TRBV5-1 and TRBJ2-1; TRBD1 matches 7 bases. The CDR3 has 16 residues. Trimming removed 4 bases from V and 2 bases from J; junction bases left unmatched: 9. Looked up from germline, CDR1 is SGHRS and CDR2 is YFSETQ. CDR3 DNA: TGCGCCAGCAGCGATCTGACAGGGCGAACCTACAATGAGCAGTTCTTC. Encoded protein: CASSDLTGRTYNEQFF.

The chain employs TRBV7-2 and TRBJ1-6; maybe TRBD1 (6 bases). The V end was cut by 4 bases, the J end by 7 bases, with 23 bases between. The CDR3 contains 18 residues. Germline V lookup: CDR1 SGHTA, CDR2 FQGNSA. CDR3 region: CASSYYPQGRLGNSPLHF. The CDR3 DNA reads as TGTGCCAGCAGCTACTACCCACAGGGCCGGCTGGGAAATTCACCCCTCCACTTT. The variable domain in full, completed from reference TRBV7-2 and TRBJ1-6, reads GAGVSQSPSNKVTEKGKDVELRCDPISGHTALYWYRQSLGQGLEFLIYFQGNSAPDKSGLPSDRFSAERTGGSVSTLTIQRTQQEDSAVYLCASSYYPQGRLGNSPLHFGNGTRLTVT.

V and J are TRBV10-1 and TRBJ1-2; TRBD1 agrees at 9 bases. Germline CDR1 and CDR2: WNHNN and SYGVQD (reference sequence). V shed 0 bases and J 4 bases; nucleotides not matched to a gene: 0. The CDR3 has 14 residues. The CDR3 DNA sequence: TGCGCCAGCAGTGAGTCGGGACAGGGCTATGGCTACACCTTC. Its translation is CASSESGQGYGYTF.

The genes are TRBV2 and TRBJ2-1, with 12 bases lining up with TRBD2. The CDR3 length is 19 residues. The ends lost 6 bases at V and 5 bases at J; junction bases unmatched: 17. The V gene's germline CDR1 is SNHLY and CDR2 FYNNEI. This CDR3 reads CASSESTSGGFEGNNEQFF. CDR3 DNA sequence: TGTGCCAGCAGCGAGAGCACTAGCGGGGGGTTTGAGGGAAACAATGAGCAGTTCTTC.

The V and J genes are TRBV6-2 or TRBV6-3 and TRBJ2-7; TRBD1 aligns across 9 bases. Germline assignment: CDR1 MNHEY and CDR2 SVGEGT. The CDR3 spans 20 residues. With 2 bases clipped from V and 0 bases from J, the junction kept 17 bases outside the gene matches. The CDR3 loop reads CASSYQTDRGSEWDSYEQYF. The CDR3 DNA is TGTGCCAGCAGTTACCAGACGGACAGGGGATCTGAGTGGGACTCCTACGAGCAGTACTTC.

The rearrangement joins TRBV25-1 to TRBJ1-5, with D unclear. Germline CDR1 is MGHDK and CDR2 is SYGVNS. The CDR3 sequence is 14 residues long. Trimming removed 6 bases at V and 3 bases at J, with 12 bases between. CDR3 nucleotide sequence: TGTGCCAGCAGCCCGGCGGGCTCCAATCAGCCCCAGCATTTT. The encoded protein is CASSPAGSNQPQHF.

V is TRBV3-1 (or the pseudogene TRBV3-2) and J is TRBJ2-3; possibly TRBD1 for D (5 bases). Between the trimmed V and J ends, which lost 1 base and 10 bases, there was a span of 6 bases. The CDR3 covers 11 residues. Germline V gene data show CDR1 as LGHDT and CDR2 as YNNKEL (reference sequence). The CDR3 DNA follows: TGTGCCAGCAGCCAAGGGGGCTCGCAGTATTTT. It specifies CASSQGGSQYF.

This sequence joins TRBV11-3 and TRBJ1-1; weak D call: TRBD1 (5 bases). CDR1 and CDR2 (germline): SGHNT, YENEEA. This CDR3 contains 13 residues. Trimming took 3 bases from V and 4 from J, leaving 9 bases between them. CDR3 residues: CASSLGLGTEAFF. CDR3 bases: TGTGCCAGCAGCTTGGGACTGGGCACTGAAGCTTTCTTT.